The T cell receptor beta chain described here comes from a study of post-analysis software for immune sequencing data. Unique molecular identifiers had been added to the TCR beta cDNA libraries. Via MiXCR, TCRdb re-called the PCR reads, giving one row per CDR3 protein. The sample yields approximately 400,000 distinct CDR3 sequences, roughly 36% seen once. Per germline, CDR1 ENHRY and CDR2 SYGVKD. CDR3 length: 12 residues. Trimming removed 2 bases at V and 0 bases at J, with 2 bases between. General study points: Included in a set of several TRBV segments more frequent in patients than controls were TRBV5-6, TRBV5-1 and TRBV20-1.

Turning to this clonotype: The antigen is unknown.

The chain couples TRBV10-3 to TRBJ2-7; no clear D gene. This receptor was taken from a girl under 18 with multiple sclerosis. Sample: blood. The CDR3 DNA is TGTGCCATCAGTGAGAGCTCCTACGAGCAGTACGTC. Protein: CAISESSYEQYV.